The 12 T cell receptor beta chains presented below share a single source sample, sequenced in a study of T cell repertoires in cytomegalovirus infection. Via MiXCR, TCRdb re-called the reads, giving one row per CDR3 protein. The table has 150,000 to 200,000 distinct CDR3 sequences, about a tenth seen once; the top ten hold roughly 5.1%. Material for sequencing was PBMCs. Receptor source: a human donor in good health (CMV status not recorded). Some clones in this sample may be carry-over from other donors' samples.

The V and J genes are TRBV5-1 and TRBJ1-2, with 9 bases that match TRBD1. The CDR3 consists of 13 residues. V gave up 6 bases and J gave up 4 bases; unmatched junction bases: 4. The germline V gene encodes CDR1 SGHRS and CDR2 YFSETQ. CDR3 bases: TGCGCCAGCACCTGGGACAGGGCCTATGGCTACACCTTC. It translates to CASTWDRAYGYTF.

This chain uses TRBV20-1 with TRBJ2-3; D unresolved. The CDR3 is 12 amino acids. V dropped 3 bases and J dropped 3 bases, with 7 bases sitting between them. Germline CDR1 is DFQATT and CDR2 is SNEGSKA (reference sequence). This chain's CDR3 is CSASARTDTQYF. Here the CDR3 DNA reads TGCAGTGCTAGTGCTAGGACAGATACGCAGTATTTT.

The chain combines TRBV30 with TRBJ2-7; 7 bases line up with TRBD2. The CDR3 is 15 amino acids. J was trimmed by 1 base and V by 2 bases; bases with no gene match: 8. The V gene's germline CDR1 is GTSNPN and CDR2 SVGIG (reference sequence). The CDR3 loop reads CAWSRWEGLSYEQYF. In nucleotides, the CDR3 is TGTGCCTGGAGTCGGTGGGAGGGCCTTTCCTACGAGCAGTACTTC.

This clonotype was seen ten or more times. This chain connects TRBV24-1 to TRBJ2-1, with 11 nucleotides matching TRBD2. Germline CDR1 reads KGHDR; CDR2 reads SFDVKD. J lost 6 bases, V lost 3 bases, and 12 bases had no gene match. CDR3 length equals 18 residues. The chain's CDR3 is CATSDAEATSGGFNEQFF. The CDR3 region has the DNA TGTGCCACCAGTGATGCCGAAGCTACTAGCGGGGGCTTCAATGAGCAGTTCTTC.

This clonotype was seen many times. This chain connects TRBV7-2 to TRBJ2-2; TRBD2 aligns across 11 bases. The length of the CDR3 is 16 residues. Germline V CDR1 and CDR2: SGHTA, FQGNSA. Trimming took 7 bases from V and 6 from J; bases not matched to a gene: 10. CDR3 region: CASITIAGGPSGELFF. The CDR3 DNA reads TGTGCCAGCATAACCATAGCGGGGGGGCCCTCCGGGGAGCTGTTTTTT.

This clonotype was seen only a few times. This chain links TRBV29-1 with TRBJ1-1, with 7 bases identical to TRBD1. With V trimmed by 7 bases and J by 8 bases, 19 bases remained unmatched. Germline V CDR1 and CDR2: SQVTM, ANQGSEA. The CDR3 has 15 amino acids. CDR3 in DNA: TGCAGCGCCGAAGGGAGGGGGCGAAGTAGTGGGGAAGCTTTCTTT. Translation: CSAEGRGRSSGEAFF.

This rearrangement joins TRBV3-1 to TRBJ1-1; TRBD1 agrees at 8 bases. The CDR3 runs 16 residues. The J segment lost 1 base and the V segment lost 2 bases, leaving 6 bases of the junction unmatched. Germline lookup yields CDR1 LGHDT and CDR2 YNNKEL (reference sequence). CDR3 in amino acids: CASSQNPGTGNTEAFF. DNA for the CDR3: TGTGCCAGCAGCCAAAATCCCGGGACAGGGAACACTGAAGCTTTCTTT. Based on the CDR3 plus reference TRBV3-1 and TRBJ1-1, the full variable domain is DTAVSQTPKYLVTQMGNDKSIKCEQNLGHDTMYWYKQDSKKFLKIMFSYNNKELIINETVPNRFSPKSPDKAHLNLHINSLELGDSAVYFCASSQNPGTGNTEAFFGQGTRLTVV.

This clonotype was seen many times. The chain recombines TRBV7-2 with TRBJ2-1; 8 bases match TRBD2. The CDR3 spans 14 residues. J lost 7 bases, V lost 4 bases, and 6 bases had no gene match. CDR1 is SGHTA, CDR2 FQGNSA, per germline. DNA for the CDR3: TGTGCCAGCAGCTCGACTAGCGCCATTAATGAGCAGTTCTTC. Amino acids: CASSSTSAINEQFF.

The chain carries TRBV7-9 and TRBJ1-1; 7 bases map to TRBD1. The CDR3 loop spans 16 amino acids. Germline V gene data show CDR1 as SEHNR and CDR2 as FQNEAQ (reference sequence). Losses at the gene ends were 2 bases for V and 0 bases for J; bases not matched to a gene: 6. The CDR3 coding sequence is TGTGCCAGCAGCTTACCCCCGGGACAGATGAACACTGAAGCTTTCTTT. The encoded protein is CASSLPPGQMNTEAFF.

This clonotype appeared many times. This chain joins TRBV27 and TRBJ1-1; D may be TRBD1 (6 bases). Germline-derived CDR1 and CDR2 are MNHEY and SMNVEV (reference sequence). CDR3 length: 15 residues. V dropped 6 bases and J dropped 8 bases, with 22 bases sitting between them. The CDR3 spells CASRTYQTQGFEAFF. In nucleotides, the CDR3 is TGTGCCAGCAGAACCTACCAGACACAGGGTTTCGAAGCTTTCTTT.

Many counts were recorded for this clonotype. The chain is built from TRBV7-2 and TRBJ1-1; the match to TRBD1 covers 10 bases. Germline CDR1 reads SGHTA; CDR2 reads FQGNSA. V dropped 5 bases and J dropped 10; count of bases not matched to a gene: 7. CDR3 length: 13 amino acids. The CDR3 region has the DNA TGTGCCAGCAGCGCAGACAGGGGGCAGGGAGCTTTCTTT. It is translated as CASSADRGQGAFF.

This clonotype was seen a few times. The rearrangement joins TRBV4-3 to TRBJ2-2; no clear D. Trimming took off 1 base at V and 1 base at J, with 10 bases between the two ends. The CDR3 covers 16 residues. CDR1 LGHNA and CDR2 YSLEER come from the germline V gene. CDR3 coding DNA: TGCGCCAGCAGCCAAGTCCCGGCAGGGAACACCGGGGAGCTGTTTTTT. Amino acids: CASSQVPAGNTGELFF.